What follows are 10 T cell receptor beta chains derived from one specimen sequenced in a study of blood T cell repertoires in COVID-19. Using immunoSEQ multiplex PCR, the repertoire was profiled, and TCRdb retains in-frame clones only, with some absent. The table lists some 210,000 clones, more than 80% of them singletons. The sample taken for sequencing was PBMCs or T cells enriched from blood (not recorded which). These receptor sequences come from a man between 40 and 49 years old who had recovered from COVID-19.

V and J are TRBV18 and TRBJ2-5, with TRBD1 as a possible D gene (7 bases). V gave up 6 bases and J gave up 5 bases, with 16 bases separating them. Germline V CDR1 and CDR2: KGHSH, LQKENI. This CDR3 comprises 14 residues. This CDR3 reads CASSLQGGRETQYF. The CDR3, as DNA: TGTGCCAGCTCGCTTCAGGGGGGACGGGAGACCCAGTACTTC. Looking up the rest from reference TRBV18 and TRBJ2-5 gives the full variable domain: NAGVMQNPRHLVRRRGQEARLRCSPMKGHSHVYWYRQLPEEGLKFMVYLQKENIIDESGMPKERFSAEFPKEGPSILRIQQVVRGDSAAYFCASSLQGGRETQYFGPGTRLLVL.

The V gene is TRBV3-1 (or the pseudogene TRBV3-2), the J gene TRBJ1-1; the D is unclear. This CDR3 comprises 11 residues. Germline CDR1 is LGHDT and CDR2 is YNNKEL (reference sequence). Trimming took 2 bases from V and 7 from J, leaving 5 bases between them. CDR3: CASSQRYEAFF. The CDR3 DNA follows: TGTGCCAGCAGCCAACGGTATGAAGCTTTCTTT.

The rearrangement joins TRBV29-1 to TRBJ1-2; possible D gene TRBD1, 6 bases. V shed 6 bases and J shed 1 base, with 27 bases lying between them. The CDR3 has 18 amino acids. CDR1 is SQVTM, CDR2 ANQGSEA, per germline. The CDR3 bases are TGCAGCGTGGCCCCTCCTCTGGCAGGGGCCTGGAGTAACTATGGCTACACCTTC. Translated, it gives CSVAPPLAGAWSNYGYTF.

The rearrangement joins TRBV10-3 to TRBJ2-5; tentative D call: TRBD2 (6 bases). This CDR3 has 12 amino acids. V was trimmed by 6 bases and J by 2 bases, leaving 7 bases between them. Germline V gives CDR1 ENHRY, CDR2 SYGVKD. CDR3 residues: CAISGGQETQYF. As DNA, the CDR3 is TGTGCCATCAGCGGGGGACAAGAGACCCAGTACTTC.

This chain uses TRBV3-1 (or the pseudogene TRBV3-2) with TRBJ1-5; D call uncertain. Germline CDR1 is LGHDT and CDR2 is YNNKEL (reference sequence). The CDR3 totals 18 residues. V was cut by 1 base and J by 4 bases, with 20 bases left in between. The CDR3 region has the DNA TGTGCCAGCAGCCAAGCTTCGATGGGAGGGCGGGATAATCAGCCCCAGCATTTT. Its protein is CASSQASMGGRDNQPQHF.

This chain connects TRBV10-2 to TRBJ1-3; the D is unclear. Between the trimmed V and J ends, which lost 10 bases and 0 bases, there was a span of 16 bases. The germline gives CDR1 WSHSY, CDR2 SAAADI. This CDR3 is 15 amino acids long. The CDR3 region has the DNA TGCGCCACTCGAAGGGAGGGTTCCTCTGGAAACACCATATATTTT. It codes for CATRREGSSGNTIYF.

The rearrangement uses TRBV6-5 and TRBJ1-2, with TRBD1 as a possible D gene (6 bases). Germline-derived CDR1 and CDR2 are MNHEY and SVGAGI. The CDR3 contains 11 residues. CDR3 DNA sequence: TGTGCTACCGTGGGGGCTTTCGGCTACACCTTC. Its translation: CATVGAFGYTF.

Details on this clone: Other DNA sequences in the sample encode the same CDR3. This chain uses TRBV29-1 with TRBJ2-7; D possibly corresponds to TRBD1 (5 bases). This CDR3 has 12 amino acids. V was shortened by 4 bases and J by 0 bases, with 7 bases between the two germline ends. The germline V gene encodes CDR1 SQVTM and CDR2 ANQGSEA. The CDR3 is CSVATGSYEQYF. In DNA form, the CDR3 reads TGCAGCGTTGCAACAGGCTCCTACGAGCAGTACTTC.

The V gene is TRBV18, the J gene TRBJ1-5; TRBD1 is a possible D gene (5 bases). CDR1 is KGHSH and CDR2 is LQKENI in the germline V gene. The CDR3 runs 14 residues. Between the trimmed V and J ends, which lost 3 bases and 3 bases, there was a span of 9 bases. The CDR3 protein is CASSPQTDNQPQHF. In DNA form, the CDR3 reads TGTGCCAGCTCACCCCAGACAGACAATCAGCCCCAGCATTTT.

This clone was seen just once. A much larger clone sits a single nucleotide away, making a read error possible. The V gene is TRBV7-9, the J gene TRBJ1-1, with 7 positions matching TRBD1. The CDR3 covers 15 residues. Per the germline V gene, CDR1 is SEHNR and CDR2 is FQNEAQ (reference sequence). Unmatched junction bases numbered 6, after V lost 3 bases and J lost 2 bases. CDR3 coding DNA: TGTGCCAGCAGCTTCCAGACAGGGATTAACACTGAAGCTTTCTTT. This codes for CASSFQTGINTEAFF. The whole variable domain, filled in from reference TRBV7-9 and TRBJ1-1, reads DTGVSQNPRHKITKRGQNVTFRCDPISEHNRLYWYRQTLGQGPEFLTYFQNEAQLEKSRLLSDRFSAERPKGSFSTLEIQRTEQGDSAMYLCASSFQTGINTEAFFGQGTRLTVV.